This T cell receptor (beta chain) was retrieved from a study of blood T cell repertoires in COVID-19. Study-wide background: There were acute and convalescent COVID-19 samples, and they came from the United States, Italy and Spain. From T cells, B-cell-depleted T cells, or PBMCs came the material, which was cDNA or gDNA.

Per the original methods: Reference gene primer amplification gave estimated nucleated cell counts. Assay used: immunoSEQ multiplex PCR; TCRdb lists only in-frame clones, some missing. The V and J calls and clone size were taken over from that table, and D and trimming were inferred from the DNA. Found here are 80,000 to 100,000 clones, about nine tenths of them singletons; the top ten hold roughly 1.5%. This clone has just one count. CDR1 MGHRA and CDR2 YSYEKL come from the germline V gene. The length of the CDR3 is 14 residues. Trimming shortened V by 7 bases and J by 1 base, and 13 bases separated the two germline ends.

This TCR was sampled from a human donor with active COVID-19. The donor label of this sample is uncertain. Source material: peripheral blood. The chain combines TRBV4-1 with TRBJ1-2; D perhaps matches TRBD1 (6 bases). Here the CDR3 reads CASNPDRVNYGYTF. The CDR3 region has the DNA TGCGCCAGCAACCCGGACAGAGTTAACTATGGCTACACCTTC.